The 22 T cell receptor beta chains below were found in one sample sequenced in a study of blood T cell repertoires in COVID-19. The protocol was immunoSEQ multiplex PCR, while the TCRdb copy is restricted to in-frame clones and leaves out a portion. The data contain over 150,000 clones, around 83% of them seen just once; the ten biggest clones take up approximately 13%. Sequencing input: peripheral blood. These receptors were taken from a human donor in a cohort sampled during active COVID-19.

This rearrangement joins TRBV19 to TRBJ2-1, with D tentatively TRBD2 (5 bases). V lost 2 bases and J 2 bases, leaving 13 bases between the germline ends. CDR1 LNHDA and CDR2 SQIVND come from the germline V gene (reference sequence). The CDR3 totals 16 residues. The CDR3 bases are TGTGCCAGTAGTATACTGGGAACGGGAACCTACAATGAGCAGTTCTTC. This codes for CASSILGTGTYNEQFF.

This rearrangement joins TRBV4-1 to TRBJ2-1, with TRBD2 identical over 11 bases. J was trimmed by 8 bases and V by 1 base; bases with no gene match: 16. From germline, CDR1 is MGHRA and CDR2 YSYEKL. CDR3 length equals 19 residues. Here the CDR3 reads CASSQGLQGTSGRGYEQFF. The CDR3, as DNA: TGCGCCAGCAGCCAAGGATTACAGGGAACTAGCGGGAGAGGGTATGAGCAGTTCTTC.

J is TRBJ2-1 and V is TRBV6-5, with D possibly being TRBD2 (5 bases). The V end was cut by 5 bases, the J end by 8 bases, with 19 bases between. Germline CDR1 is MNHEY and CDR2 is SVGAGI. CDR3 length equals 15 residues. The DNA of the CDR3 is TGTGCCAGCAGTCCCGCTCCGGCTAGCAGCCATGAGCAGTTCTTC. This gives the protein CASSPAPASSHEQFF.

V usage is TRBV11-2 and J usage is TRBJ1-2, with D perhaps TRBD1 (6 bases). The CDR3 is 13 amino acids. Germline CDR1 and CDR2: SGHAT and FQNNGV. Trimming stripped 5 bases from V and 4 bases from J, with 11 bases between. For the CDR3, the DNA is TGTGCCAGCAGCGCCACAGGGAGCTATGGCTACACCTTC. It yields the protein CASSATGSYGYTF. The full variable domain, with the rest looked up from reference TRBV11-2 and TRBJ1-2, is EAGVAQSPRYKIIEKRQSVAFWCNPISGHATLYWYQQILGQGPKLLIQFQNNGVVDDSQLPKDRFSAERLKGVDSTLKIQPAKLEDSAVYLCASSATGSYGYTFGSGTRLTVV.

The V call is TRBV5-1, the J call TRBJ1-1; maybe TRBD1 (6 bases). V was shortened by 7 bases and J by 4 bases, with 17 bases between the two germline ends. This CDR3 contains 14 residues. Germline V gene lookup returns CDR1 SGHRS and CDR2 YFSETQ. The CDR3 DNA follows: TGCGCCAGCTCGGACAGCGCCCATGGCACTGAAGCTTTCTTT. Protein sequence: CASSDSAHGTEAFF.

This clone came up a few times. This chain connects TRBV11-1 to TRBJ1-2; a possible D gene is TRBD1 (6 bases). Trimming removed 5 bases from V and 4 bases from J, with 11 bases in between. The CDR3 spans 13 residues. Germline V gene sequence: CDR1 SGHAT, CDR2 FQDESV (reference sequence). The CDR3 DNA is TGTGCCAGCAGCAATACAGGGATCTATGGCTACACCTTC. Its protein is CASSNTGIYGYTF.

The chain couples TRBV5-6 to TRBJ1-1; TRBD1 is a possible D gene (5 bases). With 6 bases removed from V and 2 bases from J, the gap between germline ends came to 14 bases. This CDR3 is 14 amino acids long. Germline V gene lookup returns CDR1 SGHDT and CDR2 YYEEEE. CDR3 in amino acids: CASTVDRSNTEAFF. In DNA form, the CDR3 reads TGTGCCAGCACCGTAGACAGATCCAACACTGAAGCTTTCTTT.

This sequence joins TRBV5-4 and TRBJ2-2; 10 nucleotides align to TRBD1. Germline assignment: CDR1 SGHNT and CDR2 YYREEE (reference sequence). Trimming cost V 4 bases and J 6 bases; bases outside gene matches: 9. This CDR3 spans 16 amino acids. The CDR3 protein is CASSSGTGDFPGELFF. The DNA for the CDR3 is TGTGCCAGCAGCAGCGGGACAGGGGATTTCCCCGGGGAGCTGTTTTTT.

V usage is TRBV12-3 or TRBV12-4 and J usage is TRBJ2-1; weak D call: TRBD2 (6 bases). This CDR3 has 13 amino acids. Trimming left V 7 bases short and J 7 bases short, with 14 bases between. The CDR3 region is CASTSTRWNEQFF. The DNA of the CDR3 is TGTGCCAGCACCTCGACTAGGTGGAATGAGCAGTTCTTC.

The rearrangement joins TRBV11-2 to TRBJ2-7; tentatively, D is TRBD2 (5 bases). Germline assignment: CDR1 SGHAT and CDR2 FQNNGV. V lost 0 bases to trimming and J lost 3 bases, with 12 bases between them. This CDR3 contains 15 residues. For the CDR3, the DNA is TGTGCCAGCAGCTTAGATGGGCGGGCCTACTACGAGCAGTACTTC. Amino acids: CASSLDGRAYYEQYF.

The chain carries TRBV11-2 and TRBJ2-7; 10 bases match TRBD2. Germline V CDR1 and CDR2: SGHAT, FQNNGV. The CDR3 is 16 amino acids. The junction had 6 bases not matched to a gene; V was cut back by 1 base and J by 3 bases. The CDR3 is CASSLGTSGEGYEQYF. Here the CDR3 DNA reads TGTGCCAGCAGCTTAGGTACTAGCGGGGAGGGCTACGAGCAGTACTTC. The full variable domain, rest sourced from reference TRBV11-2 and TRBJ2-7, is EAGVAQSPRYKIIEKRQSVAFWCNPISGHATLYWYQQILGQGPKLLIQFQNNGVVDDSQLPKDRFSAERLKGVDSTLKIQPAKLEDSAVYLCASSLGTSGEGYEQYFGPGTRLTVT.

The chain joins TRBV6-5 to TRBJ2-7, with 7 bases aligning to TRBD2. The CDR3 runs 14 residues. Germline values: CDR1 MNHEY, CDR2 SVGAGI. V trimming: 7 bases; J trimming: 3 bases; junction bases outside the gene matches: 9. DNA of the CDR3: TGTGCCAGCACCCAAGGGGAGGGGAACTACGAGCAGTACTTC. This gives the protein CASTQGEGNYEQYF.

This sequence joins TRBV7-9 and TRBJ2-2; no clear D gene. V was cut by 0 bases and J by 6 bases, with 8 bases left in between. This CDR3 comprises 14 residues. CDR1 is SEHNR and CDR2 is FQNEAQ in the germline V gene (reference sequence). CDR3 DNA sequence: TGTGCCAGCAGCTTAGCCGCGTTCTCCGGGGAGCTGTTTTTT. Protein sequence: CASSLAAFSGELFF.

The chain joins TRBV30 to TRBJ2-1; a weak D match, TRBD1 (5 bases). Per germline, CDR1 GTSNPN and CDR2 SVGIG (reference sequence). The CDR3 extends over 11 amino acids. Between the trimmed V and J ends, which lost 5 bases and 10 bases, there was a span of 12 bases. CDR3 bases: TGTGCCTGGGGCAGGGTTGAAGAGCAGTTCTTC. Its translation: CAWGRVEEQFF.

J is TRBJ2-1 and V is TRBV10-3; a weak D match, TRBD1 (5 bases). The CDR3 consists of 15 residues. The germline CDR1 and CDR2 sequences are ENHRY and SYGVKD. V was clipped by 2 bases and J by 8 bases, with 16 bases between them. The CDR3 region is CAISEGPGRGYEQFF. The CDR3 nucleotides read TGTGCCATCAGTGAGGGCCCCGGTAGGGGATATGAGCAGTTCTTC.

This chain joins TRBV28 and TRBJ1-4, with 11 positions matching TRBD1. The CDR3 totals 16 residues. Losses at the gene ends were 6 bases for V and 8 bases for J; bases not matched to a gene: 11. The germline V gene encodes CDR1 MDHEN and CDR2 SYDVKM. CDR3 in amino acids: CASRPQDRGRKEKLFF. As DNA, the CDR3 is TGTGCCAGCAGGCCCCAGGACAGGGGGCGGAAGGAAAAACTGTTTTTT.

V usage is TRBV5-1 and J usage is TRBJ1-2; 7 bases map to TRBD1. V was pared by 4 bases and J by 5 bases, with 8 bases of the junction left unmatched. From germline, CDR1 is SGHRS and CDR2 YFSETQ. This CDR3 contains 14 residues. Here the CDR3 DNA reads TGCGCCAGCAGCGGGGGGACGGACAGGTATGGCTACACCTTC. Encoded protein: CASSGGTDRYGYTF.

The chain couples TRBV6-6 to TRBJ2-7; a possible D gene is TRBD2 (5 bases). The germline CDR1 and CDR2 sequences are MNHNY and SVGAGI (reference sequence). The CDR3 consists of 15 residues. Trimming stripped 1 base from V and 2 bases from J, with 12 bases between. CDR3 DNA: TGTGCCAGCAGTTACTTCGGTAGCGAAGCCTACGAGCAGTACTTC. Encoded protein: CASSYFGSEAYEQYF.

This chain links TRBV3-1 (or the pseudogene TRBV3-2) with TRBJ2-3, with 7 bases aligning to TRBD2. Germline CDR1 is LGHDT and CDR2 is YNNKEL (reference sequence). The CDR3 sequence is 15 residues long. The ends lost 2 bases at V and 2 bases at J; junction bases unmatched: 4. In nucleotides, the CDR3 is TGTGCCAGCAGCCAAATGACTAGCCCCACAGATACGCAGTATTTT. As protein: CASSQMTSPTDTQYF.

The chain combines TRBV25-1 with TRBJ2-7, with 10 bases that match TRBD2. The length of the CDR3 is 15 residues. V was clipped by 3 bases and J by 6 bases; unmatched bases: 8. Germline CDR1 MGHDK, CDR2 SYGVNS. CDR3 in amino acids: CASSEIAGGLIEQYF. DNA of the CDR3: TGTGCCAGCAGTGAGATAGCGGGAGGTCTTATCGAGCAGTACTTC.

The V gene is TRBV5-1, the J gene TRBJ2-7; 14 nucleotides agree with TRBD2. The length of the CDR3 is 14 residues. Trimming removed 7 bases from V and 2 bases from J; junction bases left unmatched: 2. Germline lookup yields CDR1 SGHRS and CDR2 YFSETQ. CDR3 coding DNA: TGCGCCAGCCAGGGACTAGCGGGAGCCTACGAGCAGTACTTC. Translating it yields CASQGLAGAYEQYF.

V usage is TRBV18 and J usage is TRBJ2-1, with 14 bases that match TRBD2. The CDR3 is made up of 15 amino acids. Germline CDR1 KGHSH, CDR2 LQKENI. The J segment lost 5 bases and the V segment lost 8 bases, leaving 5 bases of the junction unmatched. CDR3 sequence reads: CASGGLAGEDNEQFF. CDR3 DNA sequence: TGTGCCAGCGGGGGACTAGCGGGAGAGGACAATGAGCAGTTCTTC.